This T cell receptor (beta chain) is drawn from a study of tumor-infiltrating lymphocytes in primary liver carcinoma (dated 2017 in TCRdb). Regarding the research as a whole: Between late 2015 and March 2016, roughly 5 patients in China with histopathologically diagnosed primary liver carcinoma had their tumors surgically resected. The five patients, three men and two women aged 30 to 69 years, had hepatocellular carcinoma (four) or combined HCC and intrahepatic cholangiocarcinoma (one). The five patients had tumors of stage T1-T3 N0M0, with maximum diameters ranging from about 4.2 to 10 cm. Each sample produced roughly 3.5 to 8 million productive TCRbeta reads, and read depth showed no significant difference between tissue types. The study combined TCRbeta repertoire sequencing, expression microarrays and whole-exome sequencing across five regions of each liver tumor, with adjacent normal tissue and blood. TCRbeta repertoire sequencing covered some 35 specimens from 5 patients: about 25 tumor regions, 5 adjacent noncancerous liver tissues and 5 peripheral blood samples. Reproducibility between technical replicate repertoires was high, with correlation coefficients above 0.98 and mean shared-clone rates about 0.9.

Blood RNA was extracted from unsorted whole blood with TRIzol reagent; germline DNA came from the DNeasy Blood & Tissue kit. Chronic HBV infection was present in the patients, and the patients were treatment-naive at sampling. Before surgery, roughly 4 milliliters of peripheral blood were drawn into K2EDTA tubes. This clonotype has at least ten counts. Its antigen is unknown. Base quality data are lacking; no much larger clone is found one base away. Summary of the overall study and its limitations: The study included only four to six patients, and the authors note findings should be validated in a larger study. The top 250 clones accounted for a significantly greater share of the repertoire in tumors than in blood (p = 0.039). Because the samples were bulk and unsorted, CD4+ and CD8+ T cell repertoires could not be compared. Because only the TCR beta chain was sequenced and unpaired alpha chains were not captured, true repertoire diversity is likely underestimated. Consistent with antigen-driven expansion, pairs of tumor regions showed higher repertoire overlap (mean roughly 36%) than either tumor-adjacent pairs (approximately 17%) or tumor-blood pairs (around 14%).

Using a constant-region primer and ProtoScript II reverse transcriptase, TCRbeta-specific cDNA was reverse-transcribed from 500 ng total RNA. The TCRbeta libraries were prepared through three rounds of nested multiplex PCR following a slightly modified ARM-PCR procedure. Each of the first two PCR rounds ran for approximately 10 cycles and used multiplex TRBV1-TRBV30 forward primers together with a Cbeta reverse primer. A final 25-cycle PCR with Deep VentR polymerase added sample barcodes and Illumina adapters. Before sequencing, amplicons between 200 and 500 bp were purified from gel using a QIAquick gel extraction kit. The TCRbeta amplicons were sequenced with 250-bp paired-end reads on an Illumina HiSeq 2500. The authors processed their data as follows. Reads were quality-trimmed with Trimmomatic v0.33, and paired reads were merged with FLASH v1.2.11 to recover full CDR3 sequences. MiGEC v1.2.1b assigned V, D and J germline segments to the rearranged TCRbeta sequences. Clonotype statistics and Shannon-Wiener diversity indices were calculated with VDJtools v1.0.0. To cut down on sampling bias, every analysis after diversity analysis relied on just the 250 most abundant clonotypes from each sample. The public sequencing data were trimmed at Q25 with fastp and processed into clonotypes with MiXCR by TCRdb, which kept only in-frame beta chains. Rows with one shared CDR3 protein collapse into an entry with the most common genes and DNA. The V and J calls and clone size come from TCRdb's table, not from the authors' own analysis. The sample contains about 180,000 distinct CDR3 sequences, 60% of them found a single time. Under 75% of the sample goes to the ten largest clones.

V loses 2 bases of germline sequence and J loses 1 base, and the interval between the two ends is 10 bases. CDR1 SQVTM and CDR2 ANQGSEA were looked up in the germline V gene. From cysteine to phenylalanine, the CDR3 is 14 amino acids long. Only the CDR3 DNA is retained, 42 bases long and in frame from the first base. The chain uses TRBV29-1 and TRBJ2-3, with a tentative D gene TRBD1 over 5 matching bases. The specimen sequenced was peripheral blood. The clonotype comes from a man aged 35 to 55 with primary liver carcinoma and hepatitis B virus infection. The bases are TGCAGCGTTGAAAGCAGGGATGGCACAGATACGCAGTATTTT. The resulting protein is CSVESRDGTDTQYF.